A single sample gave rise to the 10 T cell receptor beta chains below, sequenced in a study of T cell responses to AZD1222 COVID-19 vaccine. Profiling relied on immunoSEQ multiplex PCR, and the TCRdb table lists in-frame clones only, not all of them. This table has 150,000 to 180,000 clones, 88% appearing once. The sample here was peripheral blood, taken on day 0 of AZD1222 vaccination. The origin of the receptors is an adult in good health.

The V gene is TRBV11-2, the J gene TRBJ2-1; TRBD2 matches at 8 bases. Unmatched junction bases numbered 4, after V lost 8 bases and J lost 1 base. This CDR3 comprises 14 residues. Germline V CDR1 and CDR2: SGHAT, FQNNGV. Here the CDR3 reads CASAPGGSYNEQFF. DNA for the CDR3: TGTGCCAGCGCCCCGGGGGGGTCCTACAATGAGCAGTTCTTC. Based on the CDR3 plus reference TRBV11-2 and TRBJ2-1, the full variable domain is EAGVAQSPRYKIIEKRQSVAFWCNPISGHATLYWYQQILGQGPKLLIQFQNNGVVDDSQLPKDRFSAERLKGVDSTLKIQPAKLEDSAVYLCASAPGGSYNEQFFGPGTRLTVL.

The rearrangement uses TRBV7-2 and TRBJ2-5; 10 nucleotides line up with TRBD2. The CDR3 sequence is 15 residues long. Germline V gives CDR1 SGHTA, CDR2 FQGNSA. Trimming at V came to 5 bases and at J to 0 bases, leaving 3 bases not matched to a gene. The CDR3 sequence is CASSISGGNQETQYF. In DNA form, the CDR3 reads TGTGCCAGCAGCATTAGCGGGGGGAACCAAGAGACCCAGTACTTC.

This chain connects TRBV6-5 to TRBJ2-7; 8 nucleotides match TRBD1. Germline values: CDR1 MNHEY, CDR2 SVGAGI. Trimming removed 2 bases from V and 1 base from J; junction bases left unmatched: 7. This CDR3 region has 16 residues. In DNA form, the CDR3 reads TGTGCCAGCAGTTACGATCGTGGACAGGGTTCCTACGAGCAGTACTTC. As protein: CASSYDRGQGSYEQYF.

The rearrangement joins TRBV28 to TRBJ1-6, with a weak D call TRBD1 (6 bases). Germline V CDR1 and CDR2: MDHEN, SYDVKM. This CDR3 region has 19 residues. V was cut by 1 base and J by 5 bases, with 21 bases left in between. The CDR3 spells CASSLFISARGSNNSPLHF. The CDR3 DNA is TGTGCCAGCAGTTTATTTATCTCGGCCAGGGGTTCCAATAATTCACCCCTCCACTTT.

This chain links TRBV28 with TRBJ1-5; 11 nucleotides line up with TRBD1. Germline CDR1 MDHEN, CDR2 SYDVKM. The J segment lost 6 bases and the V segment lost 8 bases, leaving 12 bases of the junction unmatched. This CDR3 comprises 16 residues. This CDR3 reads CASASAMDRGPQPQHF. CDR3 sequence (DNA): TGTGCCAGCGCCTCCGCTATGGACAGGGGGCCTCAGCCCCAGCATTTT.

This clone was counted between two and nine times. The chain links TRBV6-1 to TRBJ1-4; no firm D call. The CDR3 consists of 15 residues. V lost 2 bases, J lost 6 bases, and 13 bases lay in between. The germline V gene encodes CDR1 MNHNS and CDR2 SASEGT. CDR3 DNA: TGTGCCAGCAGTGAATACGAGGCACGAGATGAAAAACTGTTTTTT. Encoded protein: CASSEYEARDEKLFF.

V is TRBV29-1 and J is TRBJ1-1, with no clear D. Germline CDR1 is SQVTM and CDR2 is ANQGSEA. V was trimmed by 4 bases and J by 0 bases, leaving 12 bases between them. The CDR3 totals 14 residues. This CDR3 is CSVVDDEMNTEAFF. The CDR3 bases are TGCAGCGTTGTTGACGATGAAATGAACACTGAAGCTTTCTTT.

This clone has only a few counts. This chain's CDR3 is CASSDRQGGSTDTQYF. As DNA, the CDR3 is TGTGCCAGCAGTGATCGACAGGGGGGTAGCACAGATACGCAGTATTTT. The J gene is TRBJ2-3, the V gene TRBV2; 9 nucleotides agree with TRBD1. The CDR3 has 16 residues. Germline V CDR1 and CDR2: SNHLY, FYNNEI. Germline trimming cut 3 bases from V and 0 bases from J; bases unmatched to any gene: 4.

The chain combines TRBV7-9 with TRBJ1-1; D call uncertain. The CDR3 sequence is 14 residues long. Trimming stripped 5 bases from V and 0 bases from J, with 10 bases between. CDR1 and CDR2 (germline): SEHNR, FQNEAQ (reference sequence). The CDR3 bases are TGTGCCAGCAGCCCCCAGGTCATGAACACTGAAGCTTTCTTT. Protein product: CASSPQVMNTEAFF.

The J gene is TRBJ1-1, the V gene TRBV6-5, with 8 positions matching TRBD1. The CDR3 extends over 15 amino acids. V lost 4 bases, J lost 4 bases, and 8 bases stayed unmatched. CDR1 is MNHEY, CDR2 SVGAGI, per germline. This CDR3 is CASSLDRGGPTEAFF. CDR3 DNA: TGTGCCAGCAGTTTAGACAGGGGAGGCCCCACTGAAGCTTTCTTT.